This T cell receptor (beta chain) appears in the sequencing data of a study of CD8+ T cells in alopecia areata. Overall study results and limits: Elevated clonality characterized lesional scalp relative to normal scalp, particularly in alopecia totalis/universalis.

The treatment: oral pan-JAK inhibitor, 5-10 mg twice daily. RNA was isolated and reverse transcribed to cDNA, the sequencing template. Only in-frame clones appear in the TCRdb table, and some are missing; sequencing was by immunoSEQ multiplex PCR. Of 200,000 to 250,000 clones listed, about 40% are singletons. A remark on this clone: The antigen remains unidentified.

Trimming cost V 0 bases and J 4 bases; bases outside gene matches: 3. The germline V gene encodes CDR1 LGHNA and CDR2 YSLEER. This CDR3 contains 15 residues. The chain has TRBV4-3 and TRBJ1-5; 7 bases are shared with TRBD1. The sequence was obtained from a human donor with alopecia areata. Sequencing used CD4+ T cells sorted from blood, obtained around week 36, from a patient treated with tofacitinib. The CDR3 DNA follows: TGCGCCAGCAGCCAAGACGCCAGGGGGAATCAGCCCCAGCATTTT. It translates to CASSQDARGNQPQHF.